Sequencing of this TCR beta chain was carried out in a study of Graves' ophthalmopathy and Graves' hyperthyroidism. The study, taken as a whole, reports: A model built from 13 signatures distinguished ophthalmopathy from stable hyperthyroidism with approximately 89% sensitivity and 81.08% specificity. Ophthalmopathy progression was predicted by the model at 70.59% sensitivity and 72% to 80% specificity.

On this clonotype: The antigen remains unidentified.

V shed 3 bases and J 6 bases; nucleotides not matched to a gene: 11. The CDR3 covers 16 residues. Germline-derived CDR1 and CDR2 are MNHEY and SMNVEV (reference sequence). The authors amplified TCR beta CDR3 regions from RNA transcripts. First-round RT-PCR used HTBI primers; second-round multiplex PCR followed. TCRdb re-analysed the multiplex PCR reads in MiXCR, keeping a single row per CDR3 protein. The sample includes about half a million distinct CDR3 sequences, over 13% of them seen just once. V gene TRBV27 combines with J gene TRBJ2-7; 10 bases fit TRBD1. Sample: blood. The receptor's source is a woman in her twenties or thirties with Graves' ophthalmopathy. CDR3 DNA sequence: TGTGCCAGCAGTTTTAGACAGGGGGCGATTGGTGGCGAGCAGTACTTC. It yields the protein CASSFRQGAIGGEQYF.